These 13 T cell receptor beta chains originate from one sample sequenced in a study of blood T cell repertoires in COVID-19. Here immunoSEQ multiplex PCR was the method, and the copy in TCRdb shows in-frame clones only, minus some. The sample has just under 350,000 clones; about four fifths are singletons. The sequenced material came from peripheral blood. The source of these receptors is a man aged 30-40 years with active or convalescent COVID-19.

The chain couples TRBV4-1 to TRBJ1-3; 8 bases map to TRBD1. The CDR3 is made up of 16 amino acids. Germline loops: CDR1 MGHRA, CDR2 YSYEKL. With 0 bases clipped from V and 4 bases from J, the junction kept 5 bases outside the gene matches. The CDR3 nucleotides are TGCGCCAGCAGCCAAGAACAGGGGGGTGCCGGAAACACCATATATTTT. It encodes CASSQEQGGAGNTIYF.

The chain employs TRBV7-3 and TRBJ2-1, with TRBD2 as a possible D gene (6 bases). This CDR3 contains 15 residues. Trimming removed 2 bases at V and 5 bases at J, with 13 bases between. From germline, CDR1 is SGHTA and CDR2 FQGTGA. The CDR3 DNA reads as TGTGCCAGCAGCTTAGCCGAGGGACTGAACAATGAGCAGTTCTTC. It translates to CASSLAEGLNNEQFF. The full variable domain, with the rest looked up from reference TRBV7-3 and TRBJ2-1, is GAGVSQTPSNKVTEKGKYVELRCDPISGHTALYWYRQSLGQGPEFLIYFQGTGAADDSGLPNDRFFAVRPEGSVSTLKIQRTERGDSAVYLCASSLAEGLNNEQFFGPGTRLTVL.

V gene TRBV7-2 combines with J gene TRBJ1-2, with TRBD1 matching over 7 bases. The V gene end was trimmed by 6 bases and the J gene end by 10 bases; junction bases not matched to a gene: 8. The germline gives CDR1 SGHTA, CDR2 FQGNSA. This CDR3 region has 12 residues. For the CDR3, the DNA is TGTGCCAGCAGAGGGGGGACAGACGACTACACCTTC. Its protein product is CASRGGTDDYTF.

This chain joins TRBV2 and TRBJ1-2; D gene ambiguous. The germline V gene has CDR1 SNHLY and CDR2 FYNNEI. Trimming shortened V by 5 bases and J by 5 bases, and 12 bases separated the two germline ends. The CDR3 length is 13 residues. Written as DNA, the CDR3 is TGTGCCAGCAGTTGGACGGAGGATTATGGCTACACCTTC. Translation: CASSWTEDYGYTF.

This clone was seen just once. The chain uses TRBV10-3 and TRBJ1-6, with TRBD1 matching over 9 bases. J gave up 7 bases and V 7 bases, and 8 bases lay outside the gene matches. Per germline, CDR1 ENHRY and CDR2 SYGVKD. The CDR3 contains 15 residues. DNA of the CDR3: TGTGCCATCAAACGGACAGGGGAAAGGAATTCACCCCTCCACTTT. It specifies CAIKRTGERNSPLHF.

As concerns this clone: Other DNA sequences from this sample encode an identical CDR3 as well. This chain connects TRBV30 to TRBJ2-7; D is uncertain. V lost 3 bases to trimming and J lost 4 bases, with 16 bases between them. Germline CDR1 reads GTSNPN; CDR2 reads SVGIG (reference sequence). CDR3 size: 14 residues. The CDR3 DNA reads TGTGCCTGGAGCCCTGGGCTGCCACCTTACGAGCAGTACTTC. The encoded protein is CAWSPGLPPYEQYF. The variable domain in full, completed from reference TRBV30 and TRBJ2-7, reads SQTIHQWPATLVQPVGSPLSLECTVEGTSNPNLYWYRQAAGRGLQLLFYSVGIGQISSEVPQNLSASRPQDRQFILSSKKLLLSDSGFYLCAWSPGLPPYEQYFGPGTRLTVT.

V usage is TRBV9 and J usage is TRBJ1-1; 7 bases line up with TRBD1. The germline CDR1 and CDR2 sequences are SGDLS and YYNGEE. The CDR3 runs 17 residues. V trimming: 4 bases; J trimming: 0 bases; junction bases outside the gene matches: 12. The CDR3 DNA reads TGTGCCAGCAGCCCAAGTCACAGGGGAAACATGAACACTGAAGCTTTCTTT. The encoded protein is CASSPSHRGNMNTEAFF.

The genes are TRBV29-1 and TRBJ1-1, with D perhaps matching TRBD1 (6 bases). Trimming took 0 bases from V and 6 from J, leaving 11 bases between them. Germline V lookup: CDR1 SQVTM, CDR2 ANQGSEA. The CDR3 covers 13 residues. CDR3 residues: CSVEEVGGAEAFF. In nucleotides, the CDR3 is TGCAGCGTTGAAGAGGTAGGGGGAGCTGAAGCTTTCTTT.

This clone was picked up one time. The chain employs TRBV6-6 and TRBJ1-2; TRBD1 aligns across 7 bases. The V gene end was trimmed by 5 bases and the J gene end by 6 bases; junction bases not matched to a gene: 6. The CDR3 runs to 13 residues. CDR1 and CDR2 (germline): MNHNY, SVGAGI (reference sequence). In DNA, the CDR3 is TGTGCCAGCAGTCTCTCCCAGGGGGATGGCTACACCTTC. It specifies CASSLSQGDGYTF.

This clone was seen a few times. In DNA form, the CDR3 reads TGTGCCAGCAGCGCTGGACAGGGGGGCTACGAGCAGTACTTC. Protein product: CASSAGQGGYEQYF. The chain links TRBV9 to TRBJ2-7; 10 nucleotides agree with TRBD1. CDR1 SGDLS and CDR2 YYNGEE come from the germline V gene. CDR3 length equals 14 residues. V lost 3 bases to trimming and J lost 3 bases; unmatched junction nucleotides: 3.

This rearrangement joins TRBV29-1 to TRBJ1-1, with a weak D call TRBD1 (5 bases). V dropped 2 bases and J dropped 4 bases, with 11 bases sitting between them. The CDR3 sequence is 13 residues long. Germline V CDR1 and CDR2: SQVTM, ANQGSEA. As DNA, the CDR3 is TGCAGCGTTGAACAGGGAAGGGGCACTGAAGCTTTCTTT. Its translation: CSVEQGRGTEAFF.

The chain joins TRBV7-3 to TRBJ1-2, with D possibly being TRBD1 (5 bases). Trimming left V 5 bases short and J 8 bases short, with 27 bases between. The germline V gene encodes CDR1 SGHTA and CDR2 FQGTGA. CDR3 size: 17 residues. For the CDR3, the DNA is TGTGCCAGCAGCCGATACCCCGGGGTCGCCGGGGGAGAAGGCTACACCTTC. Translation: CASSRYPGVAGGEGYTF.

A remark on this clone: A junction boundary mismatches the germline segment, possibly from a read error. The chain is built from TRBV5-1 and TRBJ1-1; D might be TRBD1 (6 bases). The CDR3 covers 13 residues. Germline CDR1 and CDR2: SGHRS and YFSETQ. The CDR3 DNA reads TGCGCCAGCAGATTGGACAGAAACACTGAAGCTTTCTTT. This gives the protein CASRLDRNTEAFF.